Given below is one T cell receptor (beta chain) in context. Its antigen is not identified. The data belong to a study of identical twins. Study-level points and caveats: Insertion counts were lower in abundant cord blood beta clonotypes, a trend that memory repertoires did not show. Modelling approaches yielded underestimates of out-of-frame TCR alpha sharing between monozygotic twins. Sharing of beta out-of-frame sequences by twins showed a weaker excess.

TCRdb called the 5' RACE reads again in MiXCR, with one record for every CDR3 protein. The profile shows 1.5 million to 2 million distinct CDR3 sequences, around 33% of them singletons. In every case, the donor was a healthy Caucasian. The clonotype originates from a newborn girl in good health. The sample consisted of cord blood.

CDR3 coding DNA: TGTGCCAGCAACAAGGACAGGATGAACACTGAAGCTTTCTTT. Translation gives CASNKDRMNTEAFF. The V and J genes are TRBV9 and TRBJ1-1, with TRBD1 matching 7 bases. From germline, CDR1 is SGDLS and CDR2 YYNGEE. Trimming at V came to 6 bases and at J to 0 bases, leaving 5 bases not matched to a gene. This CDR3 is built from 14 residues.